This T cell receptor (beta chain) derives from a study of human T cells and chemical hapten exposure. The time point denotes: pre-sensitization, week 0. This sample's treatment: therapeutic diphenylcyclopropenone sensitization with weekly scalp DPC. This clonotype was seen a few times. This CDR3 region has 13 residues. The V end lost 6 bases, the J end lost 5 bases, and 14 bases lay between the germline ends. Per germline, CDR1 MNHEY and CDR2 SVGAGI. A single record per CDR3 protein comes from TCRdb applying MiXCR to the RACE reads. Of around 110,000 distinct CDR3 sequences in the sample, roughly an eighth were seen once.

This chain links TRBV6-5 with TRBJ2-7; D is perhaps TRBD1 or TRBD2 (6 bases each). This specimen consisted of whole blood, obtained in connection with sensitization to the hapten diphenylcyclopropenone (DPC). This receptor was identified in a woman in her 50s with alopecia areata. Some clones in this sample may be carry-over from other donors' samples. CDR3 nucleotides: TGTGCCAGCAGCGAGGGGGGATACGACGAGCAGTACTTC. This translates into CASSEGGYDEQYF.